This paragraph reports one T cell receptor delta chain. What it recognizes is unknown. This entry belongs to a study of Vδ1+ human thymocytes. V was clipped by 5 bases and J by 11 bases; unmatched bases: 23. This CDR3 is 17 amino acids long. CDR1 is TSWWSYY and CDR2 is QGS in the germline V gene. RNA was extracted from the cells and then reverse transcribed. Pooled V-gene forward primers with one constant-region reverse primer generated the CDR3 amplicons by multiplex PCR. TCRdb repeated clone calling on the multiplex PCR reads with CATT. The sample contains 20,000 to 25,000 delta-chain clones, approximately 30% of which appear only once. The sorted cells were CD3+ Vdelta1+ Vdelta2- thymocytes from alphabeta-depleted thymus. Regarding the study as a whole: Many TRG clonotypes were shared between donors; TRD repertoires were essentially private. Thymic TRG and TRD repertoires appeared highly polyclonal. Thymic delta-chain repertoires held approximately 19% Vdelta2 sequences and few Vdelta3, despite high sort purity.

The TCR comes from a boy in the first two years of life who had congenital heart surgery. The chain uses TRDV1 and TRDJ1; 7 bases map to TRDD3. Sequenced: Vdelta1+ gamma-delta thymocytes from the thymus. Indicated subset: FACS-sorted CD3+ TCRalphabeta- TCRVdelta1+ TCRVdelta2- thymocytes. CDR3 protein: CALGKMTPHYWGTVLIF. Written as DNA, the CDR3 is TGTGCTCTTGGGAAAATGACTCCCCACTACTGGGGTACCGTTCTCATCTTT.